The clone carrying this T cell receptor (beta chain) was detected only a few times. Unique molecular identifiers featured in how the TCRbeta library was prepared. Each CDR3 protein is one row after TCRdb ran MiXCR on the PCR reads. The table records around 800,000 distinct CDR3 sequences, about 15% of them present only once. This CDR3 is built from 16 residues. Germline values: CDR1 SGHVS, CDR2 FQNEAQ. V lost 1 base and J lost 0, with 10 bases in between. This sample is drawn from a study of T-cell reconstitution after alpha-beta-depleted transplantation in children. This receptor was identified in a male patient aged 5 to 17 who had a stem cell transplant for acute lymphoblastic leukemia, so the T cells may come from the graft donor. The source was PBMCs, mostly from graft donor cells, collected 360 days after TCRalphabeta/CD19-depleted stem cell transplant. The J gene is TRBJ1-3, the V gene TRBV7-8, with unresolved D. CDR3 in amino acids: CASSLDYGFSGNTIYF. The CDR3 DNA is TGTGCCAGCAGCTTAGACTACGGATTCTCTGGAAACACCATATATTTT.